This TCR beta chain was identified during a study of response to subunit inactivated influenza vaccine. Overall study results and limits: Authors suggested each seasonal influenza vaccination recruits few new T cells.

MiXCR, applied by TCRdb to the RT-PCR reads, yields one record per CDR3 protein. The data show about 310,000 distinct CDR3 sequences, around 20% seen once. To note about this clonotype: Its antigen remains unknown.

This CDR3 is built from 12 residues. Trimming cost V 5 bases and J 1 base, with 9 bases left between them. Per germline, CDR1 DFQATT and CDR2 SNEGSKA (reference sequence). Material: PBMCs from blood, obtained 21 months after vaccination. The receptor's source is a man aged 50 to 75 who received an inactivated influenza vaccine. The rearrangement links TRBV20-1 to TRBJ2-7; D is uncertain. The CDR3 bases are TGCAGTGCTCGGCAGGCTTCCTACGAGCAGTACTTC. Its translation is CSARQASYEQYF.